The present T cell receptor (beta chain) was sequenced within a study of cytomegalovirus exposure and HLA in healthy donors. A few counts support this clone. The antigen is unknown. Amplification used 60 Vbeta primers and 13 Jbeta primers. Sequencing was performed with immunoSEQ multiplex PCR; in TCRdb, only in-frame clones are kept and a portion is missing. Of approximately 180,000 clones detected, 75% to 85% appear once; the ten largest clones hold 1.4% to 1.5%. General study results and limits: Certain sequence variants were highly shared and formed a cluster, and this cluster was likely a sequencing artifact. Immune exposure was documented only through CMV serostatus.

The receptor comes from a woman aged 25 to 39 in good health and CMV-seropositive. Sequenced sample: PBMCs.

The CDR3 DNA sequence: TGTGCCAGCAGTTCACAGGGCATTACTGAAGCTTTCTTT. As protein: CASSSQGITEAFF. The chain carries TRBV28 and TRBJ1-1; D may be TRBD1 (6 bases). Germline V lookup: CDR1 MDHEN, CDR2 SYDVKM. The CDR3 is made up of 13 amino acids. V was trimmed by 4 bases and J by 5 bases, leaving 11 bases between them.